This entry features one T cell receptor (beta chain) sequence. The antigen is unknown. As to time point: recipient sample about 28 days before transplant, after cytoreduction. V shed 6 bases and J shed 4 bases, with 13 bases lying between them. CDR3 size: 14 residues. Germline assignment: CDR1 SNHLY and CDR2 FYNNEI. The sample is drawn from a study of T cell clonotyping in hematopoietic cell transplantation. Broader study findings: Graft donor and pretransplant recipient Inverse Simpson Index values predicted broader posttransplant TCR diversity. Few recipient clonotypes overlapped donors; over 97% were de novo at given depth. Pathologically expanded recipient clonotypes increased progressively from day 30 to day 180 as diversity fell.

Assay used: immunoSEQ multiplex PCR; TCRdb lists only in-frame clones, some missing. The sample contains 25,000 or so clones, under 85% of which appear only once. The V gene is TRBV2, the J gene TRBJ2-1, with D possibly matching TRBD2 (5 bases). The receptor was derived from a man aged 45-60 years with myelodysplastic syndrome. Some clones in this sample may be carry-over from other donors' samples. Material: peripheral blood mononuclear cells, obtained before stem cell transplant. CDR3 protein: CASSPGPGYNEQFF. The CDR3 DNA is TGTGCCAGCAGCCCTGGGCCGGGGTACAATGAGCAGTTCTTC.